One and the same sample provided the 25 T cell receptor beta chains below, sequenced in a study of blood T cell repertoires in COVID-19. The repertoire was sequenced with immunoSEQ multiplex PCR; TCRdb's copy has only in-frame clones and lacks some. The data contain approximately 470,000 clones, 87% of them singletons. The sequencing input was PBMCs or T cells enriched from blood (not recorded which). The receptors come from a woman under 30 who had recovered from COVID-19.

The chain is built from TRBV9 and TRBJ1-1; 8 bases align to TRBD1. Trimming removed 4 bases from V and 2 bases from J; junction bases left unmatched: 16. CDR1 and CDR2 from the germline V gene are SGDLS and YYNGEE. The CDR3 length is 18 residues. CDR3 DNA: TGTGCCAGCAGCTCCAACCCCCGGGACAGGTTTCCAAACACTGAAGCTTTCTTT. Residues: CASSSNPRDRFPNTEAFF.

The rearrangement uses TRBV29-1 and TRBJ2-7, with D perhaps TRBD2 (5 bases). Germline values: CDR1 SQVTM, CDR2 ANQGSEA. V was shortened by 4 bases and J by 4 bases, with 11 bases between the two germline ends. The CDR3 is 12 amino acids. The CDR3 DNA sequence: TGCAGCGTTGCCAGCGGCGTGTACGAGCAGTACTTC. It is translated as CSVASGVYEQYF.

CDR3 in DNA: TGCGCCAGCAGCTTGATTCCAGAGAACACTGAAGCTTTCTTT. Its translation is CASSLIPENTEAFF. The chain employs TRBV5-1 and TRBJ1-1; no definite D call. The CDR3 has 14 amino acids. The germline V gene encodes CDR1 SGHRS and CDR2 YFSETQ. V gave up 1 base and J gave up 1 base, with 8 bases separating them. Full variable domain (rest looked up from reference TRBV5-1 and TRBJ1-1): KAGVTQTPRYLIKTRGQQVTLSCSPISGHRSVSWYQQTPGQGLQFLFEYFSETQRNKGNFPGRFSGRQFSNSRSEMNVSTLELGDSALYLCASSLIPENTEAFFGQGTRLTVV.

The chain uses TRBV18 and TRBJ1-3; a weak D match, TRBD1 (6 bases). The ends were cut back, 4 bases at V and 0 bases at J, with 16 bases in the middle. Looked up from germline, CDR1 is KGHSH and CDR2 is LQKENI. The CDR3 has 17 residues. The CDR3, as DNA: TGTGCCAGCTCACATACGACAGGCCATCTCTCTGGAAACACCATATATTTT. It is translated as CASSHTTGHLSGNTIYF.

The chain links TRBV19 to TRBJ1-1; 7 nucleotides line up with TRBD1. V shed 5 bases, J shed 0 bases, and the junction held 6 bases outside the gene matches. Germline assignment: CDR1 LNHDA and CDR2 SQIVND (reference sequence). The CDR3 contains 15 residues. As DNA, the CDR3 is TGTGCCAGTAGTCCCCGGGACAGACTGAACACTGAAGCTTTCTTT. It translates to CASSPRDRLNTEAFF.

The rearrangement links TRBV5-4 to TRBJ1-2, with 8 bases matching TRBD1. With V trimmed by 4 bases and J by 4 bases, 6 bases remained unmatched. This CDR3 contains 14 residues. Germline loops: CDR1 SGHNT, CDR2 YYREEE (reference sequence). The CDR3, as DNA: TGTGCCAGCAGCCCCGGACAGGGTAGCTATGGCTACACCTTC. Protein: CASSPGQGSYGYTF.

Only a few counts were recorded for this clone. The CDR3 region has the DNA TGTGCCTGGAGCCGCGCACTTATCCCGGGACAGGGAGGTGGAGCTTTCTTT. Encoded protein: CAWSRALIPGQGGGAFF. The chain links TRBV30 to TRBJ1-1, with 9 bases that match TRBD1. The CDR3 is made up of 17 amino acids. Germline CDR1 reads GTSNPN; CDR2 reads SVGIG (reference sequence). J lost 10 bases, V lost 3 bases, and 21 bases had no gene match. Using reference TRBV30 and TRBJ1-1 for the parts outside the CDR3, the full variable domain is SQTIHQWPATLVQPVGSPLSLECTVEGTSNPNLYWYRQAAGRGLQLLFYSVGIGQISSEVPQNLSASRPQDRQFILSSKKLLLSDSGFYLCAWSRALIPGQGGGAFFGQGTRLTVV.

The chain joins TRBV2 to TRBJ2-5, with 11 bases fitting TRBD2. This CDR3 comprises 17 residues. J gave up 4 bases and V 5 bases, and 12 bases lay outside the gene matches. In germline, CDR1 is SNHLY, CDR2 FYNNEI. The DNA for the CDR3 is TGTGCCAGCAGTTCGACTAGCGGGGCATCGCCCCGAGAGACCCAGTACTTC. Protein product: CASSSTSGASPRETQYF.

The chain employs TRBV27 and TRBJ2-3; no firm D call. V gave up 6 bases and J gave up 3 bases, with 4 bases separating them. This CDR3 is built from 11 residues. Per the germline V gene, CDR1 is MNHEY and CDR2 is SMNVEV (reference sequence). The CDR3 bases are TGTGCCAGCAGCAATACAGATACGCAGTATTTT. This sequence encodes CASSNTDTQYF.

This clone came up a few times. The chain carries TRBV7-8 and TRBJ1-2; no reliable D call. Germline assignment: CDR1 SGHVS and CDR2 FQNEAQ. The V end lost 6 bases, the J end lost 10 bases, and 18 bases lay between the germline ends. The CDR3 consists of 13 residues. The CDR3 sequence: CASSPSSLGFYTF. CDR3 DNA sequence: TGTGCCAGCAGTCCGTCGTCATTGGGCTTCTACACCTTC.

The sample holds one count of this clone. The chain carries TRBV6-5 and TRBJ2-7, with D possibly being TRBD1 (6 bases). The CDR3 totals 15 residues. Germline V lookup: CDR1 MNHEY, CDR2 SVGAGI. The V and J ends lost 7 bases and 2 bases respectively, with 18 bases between them. In DNA, the CDR3 is TGTGCCAGCACCCGGCCCTCAGGGGATCCCTACGAGCAGTACTTC. Protein: CASTRPSGDPYEQYF.

The chain uses TRBV10-1 and TRBJ1-5; D remains unclear. Germline V gives CDR1 WNHNN, CDR2 SYGVQD (reference sequence). V was pared by 8 bases and J by 5 bases, with 16 bases between. The CDR3 extends over 14 amino acids. The CDR3 loop is CASSEAGPYQPQHF. The CDR3 coding sequence is TGCGCCAGCTCCGAAGCGGGCCCGTATCAGCCCCAGCATTTT.

The gene calls are TRBV3-1 (or the pseudogene TRBV3-2) and TRBJ1-3; D perhaps matches TRBD1 (5 bases). With 5 bases removed from V and 0 bases from J, the gap between germline ends came to 14 bases. This CDR3 is built from 16 residues. The germline V gene has CDR1 LGHDT and CDR2 YNNKEL (reference sequence). CDR3 bases: TGTGCCAGCAGCGTCCGGGACTGGGCCTCTGGAAACACCATATATTTT. Translation: CASSVRDWASGNTIYF.

This clone appeared a single time. The genes are TRBV5-4 and TRBJ2-3; 11 bases agree with TRBD2. This CDR3 has 16 amino acids. Germline loops: CDR1 SGHNT, CDR2 YYREEE (reference sequence). Unmatched junction bases numbered 6, after V lost 4 bases and J lost 2 bases. The CDR3 sequence: CASSTVAGGDTDTQYF. CDR3 nucleotide sequence: TGTGCCAGCAGCACGGTAGCGGGGGGGGACACAGATACGCAGTATTTT.

The chain couples TRBV25-1 to TRBJ2-3; maybe TRBD1 (7 bases). This CDR3 has 14 residues. Germline values: CDR1 MGHDK, CDR2 SYGVNS. Trimming pared 4 bases from V and 4 bases from J, leaving 12 bases between. Written as DNA, the CDR3 is TGTGCCAGCAGTGGCAGGGGGACTCCAGATACGCAGTATTTT. It yields the protein CASSGRGTPDTQYF.

Comments on this clone: Different DNA sequences within this sample yield the same CDR3. The gene calls are TRBV2 and TRBJ1-5; no definite D call. The CDR3 has 13 amino acids. Germline V gene data show CDR1 as SNHLY and CDR2 as FYNNEI. The V end was cut by 6 bases, the J end by 4 bases, with 10 bases between. The CDR3 protein is CASRPGGNQPQHF. DNA for the CDR3: TGTGCCAGCAGGCCGGGAGGGAATCAGCCCCAGCATTTT.

V gene TRBV7-9 combines with J gene TRBJ1-5; 7 nucleotides match TRBD1. J gave up 2 bases and V 3 bases, and 4 bases lay outside the gene matches. There are 15 residues in the CDR3. The germline CDR1 and CDR2 sequences are SEHNR and FQNEAQ (reference sequence). This CDR3 is CASSLTGPGNQPQHF. In DNA, the CDR3 is TGTGCCAGCAGCTTGACAGGGCCGGGCAATCAGCCCCAGCATTTT.

The chain links TRBV5-1 to TRBJ2-2, with TRBD1 matching 8 bases. CDR1 and CDR2 from the germline V gene are SGHRS and YFSETQ. V shed 5 bases and J 3 bases; nucleotides not matched to a gene: 9. The CDR3 loop spans 16 amino acids. The CDR3: CASSARTGGDTGELFF. CDR3 nucleotides: TGCGCCAGCAGTGCACGAACAGGGGGAGACACCGGGGAGCTGTTTTTT.

The chain couples TRBV7-9 to TRBJ2-1, with 10 bases aligning to TRBD2. The junction had 5 bases not matched to a gene; V was cut back by 7 bases and J by 5 bases. Germline V gives CDR1 SEHNR, CDR2 FQNEAQ (reference sequence). The CDR3 runs 14 residues. CDR3 amino acids: CASTPGLADNEQFF. CDR3 coding DNA: TGTGCCAGCACCCCTGGACTAGCGGACAATGAGCAGTTCTTC.

This chain links TRBV2 with TRBJ2-3; TRBD2 agrees at 10 bases. V shed 6 bases, J shed 10 bases, and the junction held 13 bases outside the gene matches. The germline gives CDR1 SNHLY, CDR2 FYNNEI. The CDR3 covers 15 residues. CDR3 nucleotides: TGTGCCAGCAGAGGACTAGCGGATGCTCTGCGAGCGCAGTATTTT. This gives the protein CASRGLADALRAQYF. Supplemented by reference TRBV2 and TRBJ2-3, the full variable domain reads EPEVTQTPSHQVTQMGQEVILRCVPISNHLYFYWYRQILGQKVEFLVSFYNNEISEKSEIFDDQFSVERPDGSNFTLKIRSTKLEDSAMYFCASRGLADALRAQYFGPGTRLTVL.

About this clone: A junction boundary mismatches the germline segment, possibly from a read error. The chain uses TRBV30 and TRBJ2-7; D is possibly TRBD2 (6 bases). The CDR3 contains 12 residues. Looked up from germline, CDR1 is GTSNPN and CDR2 is SVGIG (reference sequence). DNA of the CDR3: TGTGCCTGGAGTGCACAGGACAAGGGAGGTGGCTTC. This gives the protein CAWSAQDKGGGF.

The genes are TRBV7-2 and TRBJ2-5, with 7 positions matching TRBD1. Germline V gives CDR1 SGHTA, CDR2 FQGNSA. The CDR3 totals 14 residues. J gave up 1 base and V 1 base, and 0 bases lay outside the gene matches. The CDR3 is CASSLGTGQETQYF. DNA of the CDR3: TGTGCCAGCAGCTTAGGGACAGGCCAAGAGACCCAGTACTTC.

In this sample, this clone turned up once. V is TRBV28 and J is TRBJ1-1; 7 bases match TRBD1. V lost 5 bases to trimming and J lost 11 bases; unmatched junction nucleotides: 8. The germline V gene has CDR1 MDHEN and CDR2 SYDVKM. This CDR3 spans 12 amino acids. The chain's CDR3 is CASSPITGAAFF. CDR3 in DNA: TGTGCCAGCAGTCCGATTACAGGGGCTGCTTTCTTT.

The chain carries TRBV12-3 or TRBV12-4 and TRBJ1-2; D might be TRBD1 (6 bases). V was trimmed by 7 bases and J by 7 bases, leaving 16 bases between them. This CDR3 has 13 amino acids. This CDR3 is CASTQTPRGGYTF. The CDR3 DNA follows: TGTGCCAGCACCCAAACCCCCAGGGGTGGCTACACCTTC.

V and J are TRBV25-1 and TRBJ1-4; D not resolved. V dropped 3 bases and J dropped 3 bases, with 11 bases sitting between them. This CDR3 has 15 residues. CDR1 is MGHDK, CDR2 SYGVNS, per germline. CDR3 DNA: TGTGCCAGCAGTGACCCAACGGTGGCTAATGAAAAACTGTTTTTT. The encoded protein is CASSDPTVANEKLFF.